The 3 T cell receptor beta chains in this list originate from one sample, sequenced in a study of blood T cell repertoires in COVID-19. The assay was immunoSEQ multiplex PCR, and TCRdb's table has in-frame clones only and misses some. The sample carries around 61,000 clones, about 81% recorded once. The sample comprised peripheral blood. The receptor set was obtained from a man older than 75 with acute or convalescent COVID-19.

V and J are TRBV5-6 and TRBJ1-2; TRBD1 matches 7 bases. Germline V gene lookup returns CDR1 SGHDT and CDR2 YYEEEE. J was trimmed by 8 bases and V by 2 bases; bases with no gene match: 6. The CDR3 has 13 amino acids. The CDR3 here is CASSFEGAGGYTF. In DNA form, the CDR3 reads TGTGCCAGCAGCTTCGAGGGGGCCGGGGGCTACACCTTC.

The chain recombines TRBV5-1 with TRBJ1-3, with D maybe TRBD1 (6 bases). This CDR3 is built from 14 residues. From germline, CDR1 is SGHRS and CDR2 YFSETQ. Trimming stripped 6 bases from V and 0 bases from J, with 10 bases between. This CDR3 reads CASTQGSSGNTIYF. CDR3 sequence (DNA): TGCGCCAGCACCCAGGGGAGCTCTGGAAACACCATATATTTT.

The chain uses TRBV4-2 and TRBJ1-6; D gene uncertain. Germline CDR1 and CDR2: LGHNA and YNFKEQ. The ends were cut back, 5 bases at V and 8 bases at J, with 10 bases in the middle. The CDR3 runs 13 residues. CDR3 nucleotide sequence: TGTGCCAGCAGCTTTGGGAGGGATTCACCCCTCCACTTT. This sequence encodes CASSFGRDSPLHF.